This TCR beta chain appears in the sequencing data of a study of blood T cell repertoires in COVID-19. Study details: PBMCs, B-cell-depleted T cells, or T cells were the source of the cDNA or gDNA that made up the material.

In the authors' methods: Nucleated cell number was recorded as an estimate derived from reference gene primer amplification. Profiling relied on immunoSEQ multiplex PCR, and the TCRdb table lists in-frame clones only, not all of them. The V and J calls and clone size were taken over from that table, and D and trimming were inferred from the DNA. This sample has more than 250,000 clones; roughly 87% occur once, and the top ten carry about 6%. The study assigned cohorts using participant-reported clinical history. Two negative PCRs, clearance, or symptom resolution were required of recovered Cohort 3 donors. Germline V gene lookup returns CDR1 SGDLS and CDR2 YYNGEE. The CDR3 has 15 amino acids. Trimming stripped 0 bases from V and 7 bases from J, with 13 bases between.

V and J are TRBV9 and TRBJ2-2; perhaps TRBD2 as D (6 bases). The sequence was collected from a woman between 25 and 40 years old who had recovered from COVID-19. Sequences were obtained from PBMCs or T cells enriched from blood (not recorded which). The DNA for the CDR3 is TGTGCCAGCAGCGTAGAGGGAGGATCCGTCGGGGAGCTGTTTTTT. It specifies CASSVEGGSVGELFF. Full variable domain (missing parts from reference TRBV9 and TRBJ2-2): DSGVTQTPKHLITATGQRVTLRCSPRSGDLSVYWYQQSLDQGLQFLIQYYNGEERAKGNILERFSAQQFPDLHSELNLSSLELGDSALYFCASSVEGGSVGELFFGEGSRLTVL.